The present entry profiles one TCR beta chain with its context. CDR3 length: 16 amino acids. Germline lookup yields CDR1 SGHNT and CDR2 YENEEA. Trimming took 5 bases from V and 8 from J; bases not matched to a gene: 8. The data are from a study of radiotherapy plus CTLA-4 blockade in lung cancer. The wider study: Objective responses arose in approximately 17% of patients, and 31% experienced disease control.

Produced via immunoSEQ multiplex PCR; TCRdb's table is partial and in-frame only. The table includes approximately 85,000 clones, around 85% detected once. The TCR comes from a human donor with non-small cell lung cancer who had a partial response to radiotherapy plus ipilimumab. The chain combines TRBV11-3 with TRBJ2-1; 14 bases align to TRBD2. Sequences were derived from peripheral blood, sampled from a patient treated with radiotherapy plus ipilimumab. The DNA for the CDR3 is TGTGCCAGCAGCCGAGGGGGGACTAGCGGGGGTGATGAGCAGTTCTTC. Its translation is CASSRGGTSGGDEQFF.